The present entry profiles one T cell receptor (beta chain) with its context. The PCR contained 60 Vbeta and 13 Jbeta primers. Authors' methods: A later analysis tallied tens of millions of unique TCR beta chains, around 9.9 million of them shared. Only in-frame clones appear in the TCRdb table, and some are missing; sequencing was by immunoSEQ multiplex PCR. V, J and clone size reflect that table, while D and trimming were determined from the DNA. The profile covers about 130,000 clones, with around 77% appearing a single time and around 1.9% taken by the ten largest. This record belongs to a study of cytomegalovirus exposure and HLA in healthy donors. The CDR3 is 14 amino acids. Germline trimming cut 0 bases from V and 7 bases from J; bases unmatched to any gene: 5. Germline CDR1 and CDR2: SGHRS and YFSETQ.

Sequencing was done on a sample of PBMCs. The receptor was derived from a woman aged 45-60 years in good health and CMV-seronegative. The V and J genes are TRBV5-1 and TRBJ1-2, with 8 bases matching TRBD1. CDR3 loop: CASSLDGQGGGYTF. CDR3 nucleotide sequence: TGCGCCAGCAGCTTGGATGGACAGGGTGGTGGCTACACCTTC.